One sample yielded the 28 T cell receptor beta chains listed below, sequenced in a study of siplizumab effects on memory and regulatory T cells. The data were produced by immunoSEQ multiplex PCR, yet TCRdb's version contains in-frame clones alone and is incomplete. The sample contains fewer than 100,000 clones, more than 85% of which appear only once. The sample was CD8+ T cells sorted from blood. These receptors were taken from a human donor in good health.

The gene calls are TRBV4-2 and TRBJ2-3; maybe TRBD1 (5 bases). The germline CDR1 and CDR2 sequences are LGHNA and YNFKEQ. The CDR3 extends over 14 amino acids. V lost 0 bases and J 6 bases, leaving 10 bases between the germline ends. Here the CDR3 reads CASSQEGAGDTQYF. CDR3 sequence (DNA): TGTGCCAGCAGCCAAGAAGGGGCCGGGGATACGCAGTATTTT.

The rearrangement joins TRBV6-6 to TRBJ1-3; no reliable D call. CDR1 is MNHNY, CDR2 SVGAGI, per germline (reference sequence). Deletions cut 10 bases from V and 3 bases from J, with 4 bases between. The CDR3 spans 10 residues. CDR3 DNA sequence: TGTGCCACAAGTGGAAACACCATATATTTT. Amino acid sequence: CATSGNTIYF.

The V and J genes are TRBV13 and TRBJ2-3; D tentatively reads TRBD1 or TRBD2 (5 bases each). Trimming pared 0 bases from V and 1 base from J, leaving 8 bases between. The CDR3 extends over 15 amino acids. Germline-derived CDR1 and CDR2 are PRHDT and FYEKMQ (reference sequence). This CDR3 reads CASSLGGGGTDTQYF. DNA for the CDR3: TGTGCCAGCAGCTTAGGTGGGGGAGGCACAGATACGCAGTATTTT.

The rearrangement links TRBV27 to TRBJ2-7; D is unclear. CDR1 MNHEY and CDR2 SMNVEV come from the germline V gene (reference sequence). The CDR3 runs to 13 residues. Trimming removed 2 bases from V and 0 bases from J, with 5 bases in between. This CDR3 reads CASSLGISYEQYF. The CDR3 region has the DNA TGTGCCAGCAGTTTAGGTATCTCCTACGAGCAGTACTTC.

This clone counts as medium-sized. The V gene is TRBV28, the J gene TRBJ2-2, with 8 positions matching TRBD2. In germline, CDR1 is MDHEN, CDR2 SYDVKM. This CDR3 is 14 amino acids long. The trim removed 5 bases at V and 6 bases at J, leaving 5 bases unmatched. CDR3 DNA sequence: TGTGCCAGCAGTCAGACTAGCGCAGCCGGGGAGCTGTTTTTT. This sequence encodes CASSQTSAAGELFF. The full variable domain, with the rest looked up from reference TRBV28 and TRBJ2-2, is DVKVTQSSRYLVKRTGEKVFLECVQDMDHENMFWYRQDPGLGLRLIYFSYDVKMKEKGDIPEGYSVSREKKERFSLILESASTNQTSMYLCASSQTSAAGELFFGEGSRLTVL.

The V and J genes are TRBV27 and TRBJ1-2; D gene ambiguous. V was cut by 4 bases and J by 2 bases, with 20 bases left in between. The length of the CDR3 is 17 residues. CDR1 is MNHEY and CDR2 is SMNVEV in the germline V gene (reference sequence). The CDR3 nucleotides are TGTGCCAGCAGTTGGGCCCCGCTAGGCGATTTAAACTATGGCTACACCTTC. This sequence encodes CASSWAPLGDLNYGYTF.

This chain's CDR3 is CAISESQGTFSYEQYF. CDR3 coding DNA: TGTGCCATCAGTGAAAGTCAGGGGACCTTCTCCTACGAGCAGTACTTC. The V call is TRBV10-3, the J call TRBJ2-7; possibly TRBD1 for D (6 bases). Germline V CDR1 and CDR2: ENHRY, SYGVKD. Trimming cost V 3 bases and J 0 bases, with 15 bases left between them. This CDR3 has 16 amino acids.

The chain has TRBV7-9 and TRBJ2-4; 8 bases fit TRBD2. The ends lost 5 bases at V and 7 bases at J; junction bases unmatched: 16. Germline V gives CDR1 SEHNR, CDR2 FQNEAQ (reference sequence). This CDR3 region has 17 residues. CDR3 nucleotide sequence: TGTGCCAGCAGCCCATCACTAGCGGACCAAGGGGGGAACATTCAGTACTTC. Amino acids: CASSPSLADQGGNIQYF.

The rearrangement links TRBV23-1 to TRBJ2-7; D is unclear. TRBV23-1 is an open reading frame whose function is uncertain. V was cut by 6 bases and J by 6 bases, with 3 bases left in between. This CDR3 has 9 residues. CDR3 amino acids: CASRLEQYF. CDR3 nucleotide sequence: TGCGCCAGCAGACTCGAGCAGTACTTC.

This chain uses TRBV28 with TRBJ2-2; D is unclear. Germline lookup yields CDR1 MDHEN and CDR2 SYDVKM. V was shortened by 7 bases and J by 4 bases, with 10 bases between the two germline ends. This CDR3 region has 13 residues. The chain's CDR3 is CASTLYSTGELFF. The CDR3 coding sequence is TGTGCCAGCACCCTATACAGCACCGGGGAGCTGTTTTTT. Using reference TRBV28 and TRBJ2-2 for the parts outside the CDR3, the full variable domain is DVKVTQSSRYLVKRTGEKVFLECVQDMDHENMFWYRQDPGLGLRLIYFSYDVKMKEKGDIPEGYSVSREKKERFSLILESASTNQTSMYLCASTLYSTGELFFGEGSRLTVL.

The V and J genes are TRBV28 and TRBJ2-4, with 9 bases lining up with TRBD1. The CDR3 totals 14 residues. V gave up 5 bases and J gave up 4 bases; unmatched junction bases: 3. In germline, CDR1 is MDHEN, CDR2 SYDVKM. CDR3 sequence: CASSPGQGKNIQYF. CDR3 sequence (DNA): TGTGCCAGCAGTCCGGGACAGGGAAAAAACATTCAGTACTTC.

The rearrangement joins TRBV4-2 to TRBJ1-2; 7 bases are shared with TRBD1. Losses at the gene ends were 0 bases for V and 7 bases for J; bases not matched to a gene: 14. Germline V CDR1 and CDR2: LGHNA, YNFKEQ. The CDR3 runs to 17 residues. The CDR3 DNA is TGTGCCAGCAGCCAAGATCAGACCATAGACAGGGATCCTGGCTACACCTTC. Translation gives CASSQDQTIDRDPGYTF.

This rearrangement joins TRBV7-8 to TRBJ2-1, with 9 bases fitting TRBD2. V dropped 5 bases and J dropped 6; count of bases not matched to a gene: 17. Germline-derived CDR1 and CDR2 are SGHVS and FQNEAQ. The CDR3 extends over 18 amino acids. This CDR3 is CASSNPASGEGRVNEQFF. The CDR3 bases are TGTGCCAGCAGCAACCCAGCTAGCGGGGAGGGTCGGGTCAATGAGCAGTTCTTC.

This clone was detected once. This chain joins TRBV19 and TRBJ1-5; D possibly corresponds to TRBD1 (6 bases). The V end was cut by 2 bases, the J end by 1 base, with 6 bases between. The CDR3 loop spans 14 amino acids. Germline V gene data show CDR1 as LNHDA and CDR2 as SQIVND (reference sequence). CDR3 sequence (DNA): TGTGCCAGTAGTATACAGGGGAGCAATCAGCCCCAGCATTTT. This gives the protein CASSIQGSNQPQHF.

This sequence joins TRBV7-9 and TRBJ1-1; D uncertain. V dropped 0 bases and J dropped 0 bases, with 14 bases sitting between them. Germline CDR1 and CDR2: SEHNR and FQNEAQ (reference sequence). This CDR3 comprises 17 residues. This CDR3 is CASSLAASGAMNTEAFF. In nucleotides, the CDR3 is TGTGCCAGCAGCTTAGCAGCGAGCGGAGCTATGAACACTGAAGCTTTCTTT. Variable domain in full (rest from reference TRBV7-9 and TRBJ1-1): DTGVSQNPRHKITKRGQNVTFRCDPISEHNRLYWYRQTLGQGPEFLTYFQNEAQLEKSRLLSDRFSAERPKGSFSTLEIQRTEQGDSAMYLCASSLAASGAMNTEAFFGQGTRLTVV.

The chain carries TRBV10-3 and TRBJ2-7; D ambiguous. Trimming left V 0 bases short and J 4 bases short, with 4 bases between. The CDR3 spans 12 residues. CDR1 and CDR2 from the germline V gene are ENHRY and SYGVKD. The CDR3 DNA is TGTGCCATCAGTGAGTCAGGGTACGAGCAGTACTTC. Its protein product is CAISESGYEQYF.

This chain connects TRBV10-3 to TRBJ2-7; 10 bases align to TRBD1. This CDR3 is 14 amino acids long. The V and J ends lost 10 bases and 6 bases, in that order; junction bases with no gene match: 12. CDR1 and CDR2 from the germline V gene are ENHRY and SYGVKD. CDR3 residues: CASFPGQGPGEQYF. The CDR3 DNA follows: TGTGCCAGCTTCCCGGGACAGGGGCCGGGCGAGCAGTACTTC.

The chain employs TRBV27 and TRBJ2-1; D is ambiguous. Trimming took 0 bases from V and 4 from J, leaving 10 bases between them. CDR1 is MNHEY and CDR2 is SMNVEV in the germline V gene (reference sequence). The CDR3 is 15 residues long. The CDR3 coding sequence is TGTGCCAGCAGTTTATCGAGAAGGGCGTACAATGAGCAGTTCTTC. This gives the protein CASSLSRRAYNEQFF.

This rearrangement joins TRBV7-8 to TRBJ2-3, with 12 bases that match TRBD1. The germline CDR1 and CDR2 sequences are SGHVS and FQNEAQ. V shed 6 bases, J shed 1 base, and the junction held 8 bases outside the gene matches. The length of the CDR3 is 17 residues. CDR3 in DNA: TGTGCCAGCAGGGCCGGGACAGGGGGCCCTGGCACAGATACGCAGTATTTT. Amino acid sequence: CASRAGTGGPGTDTQYF.

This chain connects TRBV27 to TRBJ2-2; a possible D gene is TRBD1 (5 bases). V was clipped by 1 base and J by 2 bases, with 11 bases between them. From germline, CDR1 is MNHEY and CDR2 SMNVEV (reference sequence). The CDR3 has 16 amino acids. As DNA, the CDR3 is TGTGCCAGCAGTTTATTCCCAGGGTATAACACCGGGGAGCTGTTTTTT. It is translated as CASSLFPGYNTGELFF.

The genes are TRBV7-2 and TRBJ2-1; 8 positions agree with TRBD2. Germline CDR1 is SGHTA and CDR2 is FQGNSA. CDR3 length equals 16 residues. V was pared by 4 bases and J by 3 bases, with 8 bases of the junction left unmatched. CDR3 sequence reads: CASSSGTRPIYNEQFF. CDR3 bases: TGTGCCAGCAGCTCAGGGACTAGGCCAATCTACAATGAGCAGTTCTTC.

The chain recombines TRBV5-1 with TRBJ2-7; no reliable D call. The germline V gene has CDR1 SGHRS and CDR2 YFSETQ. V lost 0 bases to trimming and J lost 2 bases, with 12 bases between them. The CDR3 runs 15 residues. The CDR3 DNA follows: TGCGCCAGCAGCTTGGGGGCACAGCCTGCCTACGAGCAGTACTTC. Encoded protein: CASSLGAQPAYEQYF.

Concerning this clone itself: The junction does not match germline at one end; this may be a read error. Written as DNA, the CDR3 is TGCGCCAGCAGCCTCGGACTAGCGGGGCTCCAAGAGGCCCAGTACTTC. This encodes CASSLGLAGLQEAQYF. The chain links TRBV4-1 to TRBJ2-5, with 12 bases matching TRBD2. There are 16 residues in the CDR3. CDR1 is MGHRA, CDR2 YSYEKL, per germline.

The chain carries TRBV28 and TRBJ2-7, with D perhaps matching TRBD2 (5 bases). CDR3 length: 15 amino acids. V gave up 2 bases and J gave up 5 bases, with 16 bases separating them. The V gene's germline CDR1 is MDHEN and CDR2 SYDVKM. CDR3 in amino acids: CASSLVWASSHEQYF. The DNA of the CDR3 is TGTGCCAGCAGTTTAGTATGGGCTAGCAGCCACGAGCAGTACTTC.

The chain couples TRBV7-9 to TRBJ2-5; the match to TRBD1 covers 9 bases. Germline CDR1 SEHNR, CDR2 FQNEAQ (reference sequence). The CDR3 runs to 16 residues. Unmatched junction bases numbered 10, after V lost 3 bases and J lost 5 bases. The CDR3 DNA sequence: TGTGCCAGCAGCTTTGACCTGGACAGGGGTTTCGAGACCCAGTACTTC. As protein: CASSFDLDRGFETQYF.

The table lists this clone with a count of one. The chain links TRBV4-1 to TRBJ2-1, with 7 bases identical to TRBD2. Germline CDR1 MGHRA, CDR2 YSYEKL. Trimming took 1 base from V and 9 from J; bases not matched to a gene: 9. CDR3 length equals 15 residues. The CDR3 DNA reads TGCGCCAGCAGCCAAGGAGTTATGGGGGGGGTTGAGCAGTTCTTC. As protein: CASSQGVMGGVEQFF.

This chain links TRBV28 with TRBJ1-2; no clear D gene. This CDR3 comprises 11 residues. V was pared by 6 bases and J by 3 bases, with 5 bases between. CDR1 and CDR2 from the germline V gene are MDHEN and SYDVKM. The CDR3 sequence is CASRRDYGYTF. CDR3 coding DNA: TGTGCCAGCAGACGGGACTATGGCTACACCTTC.

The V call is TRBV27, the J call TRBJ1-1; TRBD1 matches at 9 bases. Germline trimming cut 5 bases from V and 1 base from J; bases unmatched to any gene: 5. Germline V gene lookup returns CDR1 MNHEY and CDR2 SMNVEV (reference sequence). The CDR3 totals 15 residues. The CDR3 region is CASSPLTGGNTEAFF. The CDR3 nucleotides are TGTGCCAGCAGTCCCCTGACAGGGGGGAACACTGAAGCTTTCTTT.